Sequencing of this TCR beta chain was carried out in a study of cytomegalovirus exposure and HLA in healthy donors. Across the study: The 120 or so validation repertoires used the same platform as the roughly 670 first-cohort repertoires (as reported by a later analysis). General observations from the study: TCR sequences were mostly rare, though some public TCRs occurred in many donors. First-cohort TCR clusters tended to co-occur in the roughly 120 validation repertoires, a later analysis found. The study listed 164 cytomegalovirus-associated TCR beta chains.

The V gene's germline CDR1 is SGHNT and CDR2 YENEEA. V lost 5 bases, J lost 1 base, and 18 bases lay in between. CDR3 length: 16 amino acids. In the case of this clone: Its antigen remains unknown.

TCRdb keeps only in-frame clones here, not all; method: immunoSEQ multiplex PCR. The sample consists of 100,000 to 150,000 clones, about nine tenths of them appearing once. The J gene is TRBJ2-7, the V gene TRBV11-3; D possibly corresponds to TRBD2 (6 bases). This clonotype originated in a woman under 30 in good health and CMV-seronegative. The specimen sequenced was PBMCs. The CDR3 region is CASSTYTGTASYEQYF. The CDR3 DNA is TGTGCCAGCAGCACGTACACCGGGACTGCATCCTACGAGCAGTACTTC.